These 27 T cell receptor beta chains came from one sample sequenced in a study of shared clonotypes between healthy human individuals. Data came from immunoSEQ multiplex PCR; TCRdb stores just in-frame clones and leaves some out. Among about 960,000 clones, approximately 80% were seen once, and the ten largest hold nearly 1.5%. Source material: memory CD4+ T cells sorted from blood. Stated subset: CD45RA-negative fraction. The receptors were gathered from a man aged 18 to 30 in good health.

V usage is TRBV28 and J usage is TRBJ1-5, with 7 bases matching TRBD1. Germline trimming cut 2 bases from V and 1 base from J; bases unmatched to any gene: 2. Germline lookup yields CDR1 MDHEN and CDR2 SYDVKM. This CDR3 is built from 15 residues. CDR3 bases: TGTGCCAGCAGTTTAAGGGGGCCGAGCAATCAGCCCCAGCATTTT. As protein: CASSLRGPSNQPQHF.

The chain links TRBV27 to TRBJ2-3, with D perhaps TRBD2 (5 bases). This CDR3 spans 13 amino acids. V was pared by 6 bases and J by 8 bases, with 15 bases between. Germline values: CDR1 MNHEY, CDR2 SMNVEV (reference sequence). The CDR3 spells CASSLGNGPTQYF. As DNA, the CDR3 is TGTGCCAGCAGCCTCGGGAATGGACCTACGCAGTATTTT.

The chain combines TRBV5-1 with TRBJ1-6, with D unresolved. V was trimmed by 2 bases and J by 0 bases, leaving 6 bases between them. The germline V gene encodes CDR1 SGHRS and CDR2 YFSETQ. This CDR3 has 15 residues. The CDR3 reads CASSFMSSYNSPLHF. In DNA form, the CDR3 reads TGCGCCAGCAGCTTTATGAGCTCCTATAATTCACCCCTCCACTTT. Filled out from reference TRBV5-1 and TRBJ1-6, the complete variable domain reads KAGVTQTPRYLIKTRGQQVTLSCSPISGHRSVSWYQQTPGQGLQFLFEYFSETQRNKGNFPGRFSGRQFSNSRSEMNVSTLELGDSALYLCASSFMSSYNSPLHFGNGTRLTVT.

This clone showed up just a few times. The V gene is TRBV7-9, the J gene TRBJ1-1; D possibly corresponds to TRBD1 (5 bases). CDR1 and CDR2 (germline): SEHNR, FQNEAQ (reference sequence). Trimming took off 4 bases at V and 4 bases at J, with 13 bases between the two ends. The CDR3 has 14 amino acids. The CDR3 protein is CASSSYQGTTEAFF. CDR3 DNA sequence: TGTGCCAGCAGCTCATATCAGGGAACCACTGAAGCTTTCTTT.

This clone appeared a few times. The rearrangement links TRBV7-9 to TRBJ2-1; 8 nucleotides align to TRBD1. Unmatched junction bases numbered 8, after V lost 5 bases and J lost 5 bases. This CDR3 has 15 residues. Germline V gene data show CDR1 as SEHNR and CDR2 as FQNEAQ (reference sequence). The CDR3 protein is CASSRILQGDNEQFF. CDR3 DNA sequence: TGTGCCAGCAGCCGAATACTACAGGGGGACAATGAGCAGTTCTTC.

The rearrangement uses TRBV13 and TRBJ2-4; possibly TRBD1 for D (5 bases). CDR1 and CDR2 (germline): PRHDT, FYEKMQ (reference sequence). The CDR3 contains 15 residues. Trimming removed 4 bases at V and 2 bases at J, with 12 bases between. CDR3 DNA sequence: TGTGCCAGCAGCTCGACCCCAGGGACCAAAAACATTCAGTACTTC. It encodes CASSSTPGTKNIQYF.

The chain uses TRBV29-1 and TRBJ2-5, with TRBD2 identical over 7 bases. Germline CDR1 SQVTM, CDR2 ANQGSEA. V lost 2 bases, J lost 10 bases, and 7 bases stayed unmatched. The length of the CDR3 is 12 residues. The CDR3, as DNA: TGCAGCGTTGAACAACCCAGGGAGGGCCAGTACTTC. Protein: CSVEQPREGQYF.

This chain joins TRBV6-5 and TRBJ2-7; perhaps TRBD1 as D (6 bases). This CDR3 contains 15 residues. Germline CDR1 reads MNHEY; CDR2 reads SVGAGI. Trimming pared 5 bases from V and 2 bases from J, leaving 16 bases between. The CDR3 coding sequence is TGTGCCAGCAGTGGTCAGGGGACCCGAACCTACGAGCAGTACTTC. Residues: CASSGQGTRTYEQYF.

In the case of this clone: This sample also contains other DNA sequences that code for the same CDR3. The chain has TRBV18 and TRBJ2-3; D gene uncertain. V was pared by 2 bases and J by 3 bases, with 3 bases between. This CDR3 spans 12 amino acids. Germline assignment: CDR1 KGHSH and CDR2 LQKENI. DNA of the CDR3: TGTGCCAGCTCACCAGAAACAGATACGCAGTATTTT. Protein: CASSPETDTQYF.

This clone showed up just once. This sequence joins TRBV7-2 and TRBJ2-7; D unclear. CDR1 is SGHTA, CDR2 FQGNSA, per germline. Between the trimmed V and J ends, which lost 5 bases and 0 bases, there was a span of 8 bases. The CDR3 has 13 amino acids. This CDR3 is CASSPPYSYEQYF. For the CDR3, the DNA is TGTGCCAGCAGCCCCCCTTACTCCTACGAGCAGTACTTC.

The V gene is TRBV5-1, the J gene TRBJ2-1; 9 bases fit TRBD2. The V gene's germline CDR1 is SGHRS and CDR2 YFSETQ. Trimming cost V 4 bases and J 6 bases; bases outside gene matches: 2. This CDR3 comprises 13 residues. The chain's CDR3 is CASSLAGPNEQFF. The DNA of the CDR3 is TGCGCCAGCAGCCTAGCGGGACCCAATGAGCAGTTCTTC.

This chain connects TRBV10-3 to TRBJ2-7; unclear D gene. Germline V gene data show CDR1 as ENHRY and CDR2 as SYGVKD. The V end was cut by 0 bases, the J end by 6 bases, with 6 bases between. The CDR3 totals 12 residues. The CDR3 DNA is TGTGCCATCAGTGAGTCTCGGGTCGAGCAGTACTTC. Translation gives CAISESRVEQYF.

This chain joins TRBV13 and TRBJ2-2; either TRBD1 or TRBD2 may supply D (6 bases each). V lost 4 bases and J 6 bases, leaving 12 bases between the germline ends. CDR1 is PRHDT and CDR2 is FYEKMQ in the germline V gene (reference sequence). The CDR3 covers 14 residues. CDR3 nucleotides: TGTGCCAGCAGCTCACAGGGAGGAGCCGGGGAGCTGTTTTTT. The encoded protein is CASSSQGGAGELFF.

V usage is TRBV30 and J usage is TRBJ2-5; TRBD1 might be the D (5 bases). The DNA end favors TRBJ2-7, so the J call may be wrong. This CDR3 is 13 amino acids long. Germline-derived CDR1 and CDR2 are GTSNPN and SVGIG (reference sequence). In nucleotides, the CDR3 is TGTGCCTGGTGCCAACGCTCAGGGTACGAGCAGTACTTC. It yields the protein CAWCQRSGYEQYF.

This chain joins TRBV7-9 and TRBJ2-5; 8 nucleotides match TRBD1. J gave up 4 bases and V 6 bases, and 7 bases lay outside the gene matches. The germline V gene encodes CDR1 SEHNR and CDR2 FQNEAQ (reference sequence). The length of the CDR3 is 14 residues. In DNA, the CDR3 is TGTGCCAGCAGGGAAGGGACAGGCCCAGAGACCCAGTACTTC. Protein: CASREGTGPETQYF. Full variable domain (outside the CDR3, taken from reference TRBV7-9 and TRBJ2-5): DTGVSQNPRHKITKRGQNVTFRCDPISEHNRLYWYRQTLGQGPEFLTYFQNEAQLEKSRLLSDRFSAERPKGSFSTLEIQRTEQGDSAMYLCASREGTGPETQYFGPGTRLLVL.

This chain joins TRBV7-2 and TRBJ2-7; 9 nucleotides line up with TRBD1. This CDR3 spans 15 amino acids. Germline V CDR1 and CDR2: SGHTA, FQGNSA. After removal of 5 bases from V and 7 bases from J, the junction contained 12 bases not matched to a gene. Here the CDR3 DNA reads TGTGCCAGCAGCCCCCGGGGACAGGGAACGAATGAGCAGTACTTC. It translates to CASSPRGQGTNEQYF.

The V gene is TRBV15, the J gene TRBJ1-3, with D unresolved. V lost 1 base to trimming and J lost 0 bases, with 7 bases between them. The CDR3 has 15 amino acids. CDR1 and CDR2 from the germline V gene are LNHNV and YYDKDF (reference sequence). CDR3 sequence reads: CATSRVSSSGNTIYF. CDR3 DNA sequence: TGTGCCACCAGCAGAGTTTCAAGCTCTGGAAACACCATATATTTT.

The chain couples TRBV2 to TRBJ1-2; 8 bases fit TRBD1. Losses at the gene ends were 8 bases for V and 0 bases for J; bases not matched to a gene: 5. This CDR3 region has 14 residues. CDR1 is SNHLY, CDR2 FYNNEI, per germline. The CDR3 DNA reads as TGTGCCAGCTCCAGGGGGCCCACTAACTATGGCTACACCTTC. This encodes CASSRGPTNYGYTF.

About this clone itself: At the DNA level, this CDR3 is encoded by other sequences in the same sample as well. The V and J genes are TRBV29-1 and TRBJ2-5; D might be TRBD1 or TRBD2, each matching 5 bases. V lost 6 bases and J 5 bases, leaving 13 bases between the germline ends. The length of the CDR3 is 12 residues. The germline V gene has CDR1 SQVTM and CDR2 ANQGSEA. CDR3: CSVGDRGETQYF. CDR3 nucleotides: TGCAGCGTAGGGGACCGTGGGGAGACCCAGTACTTC.

The chain has TRBV9 and TRBJ1-3; D call uncertain. The germline V and J ends were trimmed by 0 bases and 2 bases, with 15 bases remaining between them. The CDR3 consists of 17 residues. Per the germline V gene, CDR1 is SGDLS and CDR2 is YYNGEE. CDR3 in DNA: TGTGCCAGCAGCGTAGGTGACATCTCTGCGGCTGGAAACACCATATATTTT. It is translated as CASSVGDISAAGNTIYF.

J is TRBJ2-7 and V is TRBV27, with D possibly being TRBD1 (5 bases). The germline gives CDR1 MNHEY, CDR2 SMNVEV (reference sequence). V was pared by 4 bases and J by 6 bases, with 25 bases between. This CDR3 has 17 residues. The CDR3 spells CASSSRVRLGHGSEQYF. The CDR3 region has the DNA TGTGCCAGCAGTTCCCGGGTACGATTAGGACACGGGTCCGAGCAGTACTTC.

The chain joins TRBV5-4 to TRBJ2-3, with D possibly matching TRBD2 (5 bases). With 5 bases removed from V and 5 bases from J, the gap between germline ends came to 15 bases. The germline V gene encodes CDR1 SGHNT and CDR2 YYREEE (reference sequence). The CDR3 has 14 residues. CDR3 residues: CASRGNGILDTQYF. The CDR3 region has the DNA TGTGCCAGCAGGGGAAACGGGATTTTAGATACGCAGTATTTT.

This sequence joins TRBV18 and TRBJ2-3, with a weak D call TRBD1 (5 bases). The germline CDR1 and CDR2 sequences are KGHSH and LQKENI. Trimming pared 3 bases from V and 10 bases from J, leaving 17 bases between. The CDR3 is 14 residues long. The CDR3 reads CASSPEPGQGAQYF. The CDR3 coding sequence is TGTGCCAGCTCACCGGAACCTGGTCAAGGGGCGCAGTATTTT. The entire variable domain, with the rest obtained from reference TRBV18 and TRBJ2-3, is as follows: NAGVMQNPRHLVRRRGQEARLRCSPMKGHSHVYWYRQLPEEGLKFMVYLQKENIIDESGMPKERFSAEFPKEGPSILRIQQVVRGDSAAYFCASSPEPGQGAQYFGPGTRLTVL.

This clone was found a few times. The chain combines TRBV5-6 with TRBJ2-7, with a possible D match to TRBD1 (7 bases). Trimming removed 3 bases at V and 3 bases at J, with 13 bases between. This CDR3 contains 14 residues. The V gene's germline CDR1 is SGHDT and CDR2 YYEEEE. For the CDR3, the DNA is TGTGCCAGCAGCTGGGACAGAGCGGGCTACGAGCAGTACTTC. The encoded protein is CASSWDRAGYEQYF.

In the case of this clone: Other nucleotide sequences in the sample specify the same CDR3. J is TRBJ2-5 and V is TRBV5-1; 7 nucleotides match TRBD1. Germline assignment: CDR1 SGHRS and CDR2 YFSETQ. The CDR3 totals 14 residues. Trimming cost V 4 bases and J 2 bases; bases outside gene matches: 5. The CDR3 sequence is CASSLGTEQETQYF. The CDR3 bases are TGCGCCAGCAGCCTGGGGACAGAACAAGAGACCCAGTACTTC.

J is TRBJ1-4 and V is TRBV5-1; TRBD1 matches 9 bases. Germline-derived CDR1 and CDR2 are SGHRS and YFSETQ. The CDR3 is 14 amino acids. The V and J ends lost 5 bases and 7 bases, in that order; junction bases with no gene match: 6. The CDR3: CASSRQGGFEKLFF. CDR3 coding DNA: TGCGCCAGCAGTCGACAGGGGGGTTTTGAAAAACTGTTTTTT. Supplemented by reference TRBV5-1 and TRBJ1-4, the full variable domain reads KAGVTQTPRYLIKTRGQQVTLSCSPISGHRSVSWYQQTPGQGLQFLFEYFSETQRNKGNFPGRFSGRQFSNSRSEMNVSTLELGDSALYLCASSRQGGFEKLFFGSGTQLSVL.

As to this clone: The same CDR3 arises from other DNA sequences in this sample as well. V gene TRBV5-1 combines with J gene TRBJ2-7; 7 nucleotides line up with TRBD1. Trimming at V came to 0 bases and at J to 3 bases, leaving 3 bases not matched to a gene. The CDR3 loop spans 14 amino acids. From germline, CDR1 is SGHRS and CDR2 YFSETQ. CDR3 in amino acids: CASSLEGDSYEQYF. In DNA form, the CDR3 reads TGCGCCAGCAGCTTGGAAGGGGACAGCTACGAGCAGTACTTC.